This note documents a single TCR beta chain sequence. This clone's antigen is unknown. Per-base qualities were not stored, and no clone one base away is much larger. This entry belongs to a study of CD8 T cells in Susac syndrome (dated by TCRdb to between 2018 and 2021). Some background on the complete study: Among the sequenced Susac syndrome patients, more than 5 had clinically active disease and about 8 were in clinical remission. At the time of blood withdrawal, Susac syndrome patients were either therapy-naive, taking corticosteroids (with some also receiving IVIg), or on IVIg alone. Repertoire sequencing was used to test whether CD8+ T cell activation and differentiation in Susac syndrome was antigen driven. Clonality of the CD8+ T cell repertoire was compared between roughly twelve healthy donors, 14 Susac syndrome patients and roughly 16 multiple sclerosis patients. Overall results and qualifications from the work: Looking at Susac-specific public clones, the researchers identified approximately 15 in the total CD8+ repertoire and five in the CD8+ TEMRA repertoire. Clonal expansion was observed in Susac syndrome CD8+ repertoires, with the highest expansion in CD8+ TEMRA cells and greater expansion in clinically active than in remitting patients. The number of individuals in the TCR sequencing and HLA analysis was acknowledged as relatively small.

RNA was extracted using the RNeasy kit, and about 0.45 to 1 ug of the RNA was reverse transcribed with random hexamers. TCR beta CDR3 regions were amplified with the immunoSEQ multiplex PCR assay covering 54 Vbeta and 13 Jbeta segments. Bias from PCR amplification was corrected by using a synthetic template baseline for primer optimization and for computational correction. The published analysis was carried out like this. Reads were annotated to V, D and J genes per IMGT and analyzed with immunoSEQ Analyzer, keeping only productive sequences. Clonality was calculated as one minus the Shannon entropy normalized by log2 of the number of productive unique sequences. For each patient and control, public and private clones were evaluated within the 100 most prevalent clones. A clone was defined as Susac-specific if it was absent from the healthy and MS cohorts, from about a thousand published viral clones and from other ImmuneACCESS disease sequences. In TCRdb, the public reads were trimmed at Q25 with fastp and aligned with MiXCR, with productive beta chains retained. For every CDR3 protein sequence, its rows merge into one entry that carries the most common genes and DNA. TCRdb, not the original authors, processed these V and J calls. This sample lists around 100,000 distinct CDR3 sequences; 95% were detected once. The top ten hold roughly 0.29% of the sample.

The CDR3, from cysteine to phenylalanine, totals 14 residues. The sequence is cut down to CDR3 DNA, 42 bases in frame from base 1. CDR1 and CDR2 were assigned from the germline V gene as MNHEY and SVGAGI. Unmatched junction bases come to 12, with V trimmed by 8 bases and J by 6 bases. High-throughput TCR beta sequencing profiled peripheral blood CD8+ and CD4+ T cells from healthy donors, Susac syndrome patients and multiple sclerosis patients. Susac syndrome patients met recently defined diagnostic criteria for definite or probable disease. Bulk CD8+ and CD4+ T cells were purified by magnetic negative isolation, whereas CD8+ TEMRA cells were enriched by FACS. Blood was collected in EDTA tubes and processed within 24 hours, with PBMCs isolated through density gradient centrifugation. PBMCs intended for TCR sequencing were cryopreserved in liquid nitrogen and were subsequently thawed in a 37 degrees C water bath. The sorted or isolated CD4+, CD8+ and CD8+ TEMRA cells reached a purity of at least 90%.

In this chain, TRBV6-5 is recombined with TRBJ1-2, with TRBD1 identical over 7 junction bases. The sample comprised CD8+ T cells from PBMCs. The clonotype was recovered from a human donor with Susac syndrome. The nucleotides read TGTGCCAGCGGATCGACAGGGAAGTTAGATGGCTACACCTTC. This gives the protein CASGSTGKLDGYTF.